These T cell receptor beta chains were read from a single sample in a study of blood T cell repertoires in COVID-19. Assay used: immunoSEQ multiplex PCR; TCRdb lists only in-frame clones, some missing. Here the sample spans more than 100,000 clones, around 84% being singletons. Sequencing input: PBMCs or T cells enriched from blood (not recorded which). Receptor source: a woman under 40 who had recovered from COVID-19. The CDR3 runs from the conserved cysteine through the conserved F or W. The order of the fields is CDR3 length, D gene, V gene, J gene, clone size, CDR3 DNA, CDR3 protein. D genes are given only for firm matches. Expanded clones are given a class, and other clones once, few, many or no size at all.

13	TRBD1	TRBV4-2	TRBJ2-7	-	TGTGCCAGCAGCCGGGACAGGGTTTACGAGCAGTACTTC	CASSRDRVYEQYF
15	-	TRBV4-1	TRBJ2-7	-	TGCGCCAGCAGCCCTCGGGGGGCAGGGAGGTACGAGCAGTACTTC	CASSPRGAGRYEQYF
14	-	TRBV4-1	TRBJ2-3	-	TGCGCCAGCAGCCAAGGAGTAAACACAGATACGCAGTATTTT	CASSQGVNTDTQYF
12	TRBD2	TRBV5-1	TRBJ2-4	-	TGCGCCAGCAGCGCATCCGGGAGGCCCGGGTACTTC	CASSASGRPGYF
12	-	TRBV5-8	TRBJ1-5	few	TGTGCCAGCAGCTTGGCCGGGGGGCACCAGCATTTT	CASSLAGGHQHF
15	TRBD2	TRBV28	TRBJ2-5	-	TGTGCCAGCTTCCCAAACGGACTAGCGTTGGAGACCCAGTACTTC	CASFPNGLALETQYF
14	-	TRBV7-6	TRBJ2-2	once	TGTGCCAGCAGCCTCCACCGGGACTCCCAAGAGCTGTTTTTT	CASSLHRDSQELFF
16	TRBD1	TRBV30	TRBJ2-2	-	TGTGCCTGGAGTGTACTAACAGGGGGTTGGGCCGGGGAGCTGTTTTTT	CAWSVLTGGWAGELFF
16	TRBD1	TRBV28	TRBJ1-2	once	TGTGCCAGCATCCCGGACAGGGGGATTCAGTTGGATGGCTACACCTTC	CASIPDRGIQLDGYTF
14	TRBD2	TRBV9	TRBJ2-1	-	TGTGCCAGCAGCGCCCGTTTGGGGGGGAATGAGCAGTTCTTC	CASSARLGGNEQFF
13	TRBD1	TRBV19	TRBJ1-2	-	TGTGCCAGTAGCAACCAGGGGGCCAACGGCTACACCTTC	CASSNQGANGYTF
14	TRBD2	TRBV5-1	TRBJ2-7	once	TGCGCCAGCAGCTTGGCCGGGAGGACCTACGAGCAGTACTTC	CASSLAGRTYEQYF
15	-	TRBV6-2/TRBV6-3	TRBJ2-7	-	TGTGCCAGCAGTCCCGACGGCGGTTACTCCTACGAGCAGTACTTC	CASSPDGGYSYEQYF
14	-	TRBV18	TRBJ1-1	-	TGTGCCAGCTCACCCAGGGGAGCGGACACTGAAGCTTTCTTT	CASSPRGADTEAFF
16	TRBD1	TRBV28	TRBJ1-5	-	TGTGCCAGCATCCCAGTTGGGACAGAAGTCAATCAGCCCCAGCATTTT	CASIPVGTEVNQPQHF
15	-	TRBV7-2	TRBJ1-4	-	TGTGCCAGCAGTCCGCGGGGGATGGGGAATGAAAAACTGTTTTTT	CASSPRGMGNEKLFF
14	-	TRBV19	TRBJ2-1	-	TGTGCCAGTAGTTTATCCAGCTCCTACAATGAGCAGTTCTTC	CASSLSSSYNEQFF
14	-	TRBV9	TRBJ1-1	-	TGTGCCAGCAGCGGAGGACAGCTGAACACTGAAGCTTTCTTT	CASSGGQLNTEAFF
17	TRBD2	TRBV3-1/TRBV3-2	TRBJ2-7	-	TGTGCCAGCAGCCTCCGGGGGGGGTCGTCAGGGGTATACGAGCAGTACTTC	CASSLRGGSSGVYEQYF
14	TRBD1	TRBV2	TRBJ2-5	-	TGTGCCAGCAGACGACAGGGGCCGGTCGAGACCCAGTACTTC	CASRRQGPVETQYF